This TCR beta chain was sequenced for a study of CD8 T cells in Susac syndrome. Broader study findings: TCR sequencing and HLA analysis covered a relatively small number of individuals.

The CDR3 consists of 15 residues. CDR1 SNHLY and CDR2 FYNNEI come from the germline V gene. V shed 10 bases and J 6 bases; nucleotides not matched to a gene: 12. On this clonotype itself: Its target is unknown.

An amount of RNA that ranged from roughly 0.45 to 1 ug was reverse transcribed with random hexamers. It was immunoSEQ multiplex PCR that amplified TCR beta CDR3 across 54 Vbeta and 13 Jbeta. TCRdb re-called the immunoSEQ multiplex PCR reads through MiXCR, storing one row per CDR3 protein. Counted here are almost 450,000 distinct CDR3 sequences, 85% to 90% occurring once; the ten biggest clones make up 0.12%. The chain carries TRBV2 and TRBJ2-1; TRBD1 agrees at 10 bases. Sequences were obtained from CD8+ T cells from PBMCs. The TCR comes from a human donor with multiple sclerosis. CDR3: CANLFRTGGLNEQFF. The CDR3 nucleotides are TGTGCCAACCTATTTCGGACAGGGGGACTCAATGAGCAGTTCTTC.